The entry below gives a single TCR beta chain sequence along with its context. Its antigen is undetermined. This may stem from a read error, because a much larger clone lies one nucleotide away. CDR3 length equals 16 residues. From germline, CDR1 is LGHNA and CDR2 YNFKEQ. With a J-beta primer mix and a sample-barcoded 5' primer, a second PCR ran about 7 to 11 cycles. Every cDNA was tagged by a template-switch adaptor with 12 random nucleotides. TCRdb redid the calling of the 5' RACE reads with MiXCR, one entry per CDR3 protein. Of fewer than 1,000,000 distinct CDR3 sequences listed, roughly 46% are singletons. This specimen belongs to a study of blood T cells in healthy people across ages. Study-wide results and limits: Estimates based on one million T cells were treated as lower bounds. Long-lived and aged donors differed, with more naive CD4+ cells and higher diversity in the long-lived.

Sequencing was done on a sample of blood. V usage is TRBV4-2 and J usage is TRBJ2-1, with 13 positions matching TRBD2. This receptor was identified in an elderly man in good health. CDR3 nucleotides: TGTGCCGGCAGCCAAGAGGCGAGACTAGCGGGAGGTGAGCAGTTCTTC. Its protein product is CAGSQEARLAGGEQFF.